This TCR beta chain was retrieved from a study of OX40 agonist ivuxolimab in advanced cancers. Broader study findings: There were, on average, more expanded clones in CD8+ T cells than in CD4+. With doses of 0.1-3.0 mg/kg, partial responders showed among the lowest clonal expansion.

TCRdb's copy holds only in-frame clones and misses some; the assay was immunoSEQ multiplex PCR. Of 15,000 to 16,000 clones in the sample, about 81% were seen once. This clone was counted once. Its antigen is not identified. The CDR3 totals 14 residues. The germline CDR1 and CDR2 sequences are SGHVS and FQNEAQ. The V end lost 5 bases, the J end lost 1 base, and 11 bases lay between the germline ends. This chain joins TRBV7-8 and TRBJ1-1; possible D gene TRBD1, 5 bases. Material: CD4+ or CD8+ T cells sorted from blood, obtained in a trial of the OX40 agonist ivuxolimab. The TCR was taken from an adult with an advanced solid tumor such as melanoma, head and neck, liver or kidney cancer. This chain's CDR3 is CASSQDIPNTEAFF. The CDR3 DNA reads TGTGCCAGCAGCCAGGACATCCCGAACACTGAAGCTTTCTTT. Using reference TRBV7-8 and TRBJ1-1 for the parts outside the CDR3, the full variable domain is GAGVSQSPRYKVAKRGQDVALRCDPISGHVSLFWYQQALGQGPEFLTYFQNEAQLDKSGLPSDRFFAERPEGSVSTLKIQRTQQEDSAVYLCASSQDIPNTEAFFGQGTRLTVV.